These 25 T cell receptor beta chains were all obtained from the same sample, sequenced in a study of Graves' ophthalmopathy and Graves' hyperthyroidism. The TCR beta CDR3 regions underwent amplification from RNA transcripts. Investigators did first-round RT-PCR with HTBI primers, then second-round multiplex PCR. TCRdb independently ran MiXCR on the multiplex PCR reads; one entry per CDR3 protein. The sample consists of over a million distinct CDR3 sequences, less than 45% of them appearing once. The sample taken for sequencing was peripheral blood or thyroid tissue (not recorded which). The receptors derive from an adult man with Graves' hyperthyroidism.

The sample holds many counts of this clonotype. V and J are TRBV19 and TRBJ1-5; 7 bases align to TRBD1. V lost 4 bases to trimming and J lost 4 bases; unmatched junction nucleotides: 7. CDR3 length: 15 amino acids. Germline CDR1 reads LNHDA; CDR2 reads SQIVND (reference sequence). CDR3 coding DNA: TGTGCCAGTAGTACCCCGGGACAGACGAATCAGCCCCAGCATTTT. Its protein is CASSTPGQTNQPQHF. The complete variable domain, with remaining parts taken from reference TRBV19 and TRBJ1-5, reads DGGITQSPKYLFRKEGQNVTLSCEQNLNHDAMYWYRQDPGQGLRLIYYSQIVNDFQKGDIAEGYSVSREKKESFPLTVTSAQKNPTAFYLCASSTPGQTNQPQHFGDGTRLSIL.

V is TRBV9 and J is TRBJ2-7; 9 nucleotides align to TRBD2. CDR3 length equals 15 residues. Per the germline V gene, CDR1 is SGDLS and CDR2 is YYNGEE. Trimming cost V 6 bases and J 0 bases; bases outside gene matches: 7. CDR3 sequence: CASMSSGRPSYEQYF. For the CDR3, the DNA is TGTGCCAGCATGTCGAGCGGGAGGCCCTCCTACGAGCAGTACTTC.

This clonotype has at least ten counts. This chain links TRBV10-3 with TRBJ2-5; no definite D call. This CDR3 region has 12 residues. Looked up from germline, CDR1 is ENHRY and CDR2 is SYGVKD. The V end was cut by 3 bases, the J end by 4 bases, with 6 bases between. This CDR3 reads CAISDPRETQYF. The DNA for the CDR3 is TGTGCCATCAGTGATCCACGAGAGACCCAGTACTTC.

The CDR3 DNA follows: TGTGCCAGCAACTCCGACCACGACAGCTACGAGCAGTACTTC. Amino acid sequence: CASNSDHDSYEQYF. The genes are TRBV28 and TRBJ2-7; perhaps TRBD1 as D (5 bases). This CDR3 has 14 amino acids. The germline V gene has CDR1 MDHEN and CDR2 SYDVKM. V was cut by 7 bases and J by 3 bases, with 16 bases left in between.

The CDR3 DNA reads as TGTGCCAGCAGCCAAGAGAGAGACGGAAATAATGAAAAACTGTTTTTT. Amino acids: CASSQERDGNNEKLFF. V and J are TRBV14 and TRBJ1-4; no firm D call. Germline values: CDR1 SGHDN, CDR2 FVKESK. Trimming removed 0 bases at V and 4 bases at J, with 12 bases between. The CDR3 covers 16 residues.

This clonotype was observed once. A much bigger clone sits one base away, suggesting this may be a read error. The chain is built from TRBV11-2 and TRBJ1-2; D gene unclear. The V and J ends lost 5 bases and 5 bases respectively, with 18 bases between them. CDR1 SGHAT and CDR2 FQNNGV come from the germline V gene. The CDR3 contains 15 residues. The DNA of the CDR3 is TGTGCCAGCAGCCATGCCATCGGGCCGGGTTATGGCTACACCTTC. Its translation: CASSHAIGPGYGYTF.

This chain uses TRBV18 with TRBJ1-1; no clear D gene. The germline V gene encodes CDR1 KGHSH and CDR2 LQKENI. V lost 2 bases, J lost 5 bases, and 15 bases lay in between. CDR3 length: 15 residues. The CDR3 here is CASSPEWWTGTEAFF. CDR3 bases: TGTGCCAGCTCACCAGAGTGGTGGACGGGGACTGAAGCTTTCTTT.

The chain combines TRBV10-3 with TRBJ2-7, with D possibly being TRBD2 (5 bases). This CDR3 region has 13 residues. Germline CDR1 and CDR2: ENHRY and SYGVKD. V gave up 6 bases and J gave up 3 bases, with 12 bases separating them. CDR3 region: CAISRDSDYEQYF. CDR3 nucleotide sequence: TGTGCCATCAGCCGGGATTCGGACTACGAGCAGTACTTC.

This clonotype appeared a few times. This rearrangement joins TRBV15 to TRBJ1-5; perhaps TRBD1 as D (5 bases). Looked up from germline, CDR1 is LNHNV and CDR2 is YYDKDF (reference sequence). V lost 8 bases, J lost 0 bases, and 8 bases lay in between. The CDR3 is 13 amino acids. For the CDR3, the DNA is TGTGCCACCGGGGCCTCTAGCAATCAGCCCCAGCATTTT. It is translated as CATGASSNQPQHF.

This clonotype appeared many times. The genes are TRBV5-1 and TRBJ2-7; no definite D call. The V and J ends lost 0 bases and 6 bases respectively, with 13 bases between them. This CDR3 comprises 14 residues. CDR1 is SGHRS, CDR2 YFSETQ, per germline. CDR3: CASSLDGSPAEQYF. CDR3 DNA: TGCGCCAGCAGCTTGGATGGCAGTCCTGCCGAGCAGTACTTC.

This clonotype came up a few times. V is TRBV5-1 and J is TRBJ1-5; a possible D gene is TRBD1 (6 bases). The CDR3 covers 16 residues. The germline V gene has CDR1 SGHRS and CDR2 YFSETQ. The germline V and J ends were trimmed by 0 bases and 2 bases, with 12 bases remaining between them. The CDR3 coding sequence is TGCGCCAGCAGCTTGGAGAGGGGGATGGGCAATCAGCCCCAGCATTTT. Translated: CASSLERGMGNQPQHF.

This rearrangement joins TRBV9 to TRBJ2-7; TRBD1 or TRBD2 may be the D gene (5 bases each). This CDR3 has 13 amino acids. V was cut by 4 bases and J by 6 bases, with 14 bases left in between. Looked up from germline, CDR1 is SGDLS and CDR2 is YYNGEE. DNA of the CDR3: TGTGCCAGCAGCTCGGGACGGTTCGGCGAGCAGTACTTC. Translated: CASSSGRFGEQYF.

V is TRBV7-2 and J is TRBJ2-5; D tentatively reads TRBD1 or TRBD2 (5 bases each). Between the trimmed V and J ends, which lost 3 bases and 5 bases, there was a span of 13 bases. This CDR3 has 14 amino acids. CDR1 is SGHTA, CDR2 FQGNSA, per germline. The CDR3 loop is CASSFIRGGETQYF. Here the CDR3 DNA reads TGTGCCAGCAGCTTCATACGGGGCGGGGAGACCCAGTACTTC.

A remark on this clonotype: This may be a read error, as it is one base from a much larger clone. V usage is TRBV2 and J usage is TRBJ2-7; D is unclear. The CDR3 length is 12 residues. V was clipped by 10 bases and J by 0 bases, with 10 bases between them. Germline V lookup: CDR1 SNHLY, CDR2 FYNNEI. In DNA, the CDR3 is TGTGCCAACGCGATTAGCTCCTACGAGCAGTACTTC. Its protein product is CANAISSYEQYF.

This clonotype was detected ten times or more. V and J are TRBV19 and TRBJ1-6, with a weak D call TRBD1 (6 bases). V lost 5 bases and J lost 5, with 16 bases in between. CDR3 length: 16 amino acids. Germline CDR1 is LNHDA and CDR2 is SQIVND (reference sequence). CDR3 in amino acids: CASSFFGQGHNSPLHF. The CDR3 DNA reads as TGTGCCAGTAGTTTTTTTGGGCAGGGGCATAATTCACCCCTCCACTTT.

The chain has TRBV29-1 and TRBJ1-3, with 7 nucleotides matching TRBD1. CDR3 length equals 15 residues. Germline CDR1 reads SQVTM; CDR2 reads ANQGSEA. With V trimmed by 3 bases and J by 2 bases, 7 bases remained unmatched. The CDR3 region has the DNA TGCAGCGTTGAGGGGACAGAACTAACTGGAAACACCATATATTTT. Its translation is CSVEGTELTGNTIYF.

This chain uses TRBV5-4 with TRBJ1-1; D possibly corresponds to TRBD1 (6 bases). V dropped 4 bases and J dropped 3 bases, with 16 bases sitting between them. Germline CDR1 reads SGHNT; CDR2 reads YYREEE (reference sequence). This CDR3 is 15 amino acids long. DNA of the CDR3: TGTGCCAGCAGCGCGAGGGGGGGGGCCTACACTGAAGCTTTCTTT. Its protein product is CASSARGGAYTEAFF.

Here the CDR3 reads CASSYDFRKQETQYF. The CDR3 coding sequence is TGTGCCAGCAGTTATGATTTCAGGAAACAAGAGACCCAGTACTTC. The rearrangement uses TRBV28 and TRBJ2-5; D call uncertain. V was clipped by 4 bases and J by 2 bases, with 14 bases between them. CDR3 length equals 15 residues. The V gene's germline CDR1 is MDHEN and CDR2 SYDVKM.

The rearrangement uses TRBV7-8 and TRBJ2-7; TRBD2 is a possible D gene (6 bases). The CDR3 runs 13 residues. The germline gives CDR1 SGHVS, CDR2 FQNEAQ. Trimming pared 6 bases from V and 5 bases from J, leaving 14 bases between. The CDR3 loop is CASRPAGVHEQYF. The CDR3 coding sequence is TGTGCCAGCAGACCAGCGGGTGTCCACGAGCAGTACTTC.

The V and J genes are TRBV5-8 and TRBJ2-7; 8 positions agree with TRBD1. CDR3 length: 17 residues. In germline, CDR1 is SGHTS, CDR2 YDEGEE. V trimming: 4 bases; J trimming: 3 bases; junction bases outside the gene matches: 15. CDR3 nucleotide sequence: TGTGCCAGCAGCCCGAGACTAACCGGGACAGGAAGCTACGAGCAGTACTTC. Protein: CASSPRLTGTGSYEQYF.

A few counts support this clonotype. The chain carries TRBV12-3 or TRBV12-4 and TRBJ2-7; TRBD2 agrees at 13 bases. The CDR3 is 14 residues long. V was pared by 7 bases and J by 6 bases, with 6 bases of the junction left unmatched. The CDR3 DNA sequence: TGTGCCAGCAAGCTCGGGACTAGCGGGGCCGAGCAGTACTTC. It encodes CASKLGTSGAEQYF.

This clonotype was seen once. The CDR3 nucleotides read TGTGCCAGCAGTTTATTGGAGGATCAGCCCCAGCATTTT. It specifies CASSLLEDQPQHF. This sequence joins TRBV12-3 or TRBV12-4 and TRBJ1-5, with D unresolved. The CDR3 has 13 residues. V was cut by 2 bases and J by 5 bases, with 7 bases left in between.

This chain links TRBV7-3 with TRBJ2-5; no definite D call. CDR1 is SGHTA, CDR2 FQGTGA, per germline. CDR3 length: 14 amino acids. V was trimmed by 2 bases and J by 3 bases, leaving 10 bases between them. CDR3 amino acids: CASSLGPEEETQYF. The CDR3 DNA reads TGTGCCAGCAGCTTAGGTCCAGAAGAAGAGACCCAGTACTTC.

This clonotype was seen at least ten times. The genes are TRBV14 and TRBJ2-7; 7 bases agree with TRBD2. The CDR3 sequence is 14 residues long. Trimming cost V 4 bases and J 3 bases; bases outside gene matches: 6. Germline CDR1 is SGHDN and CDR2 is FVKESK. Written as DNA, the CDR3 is TGTGCCAGCAGCCTGGGAGGGCAGTACTACGAGCAGTACTTC. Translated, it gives CASSLGGQYYEQYF.

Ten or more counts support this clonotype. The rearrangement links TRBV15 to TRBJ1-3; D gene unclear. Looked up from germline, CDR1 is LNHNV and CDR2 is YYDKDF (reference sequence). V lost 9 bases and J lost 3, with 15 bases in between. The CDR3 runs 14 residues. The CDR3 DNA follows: TGTGCCACGGGTCCGCGAGGTTTTGGAAACACCATATATTTT. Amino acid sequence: CATGPRGFGNTIYF.